In its sample, the clone carrying this T cell receptor (beta chain) was seen a few times. Its specificity is not known. The germline V and J ends were trimmed by 1 base and 2 bases, with 10 bases remaining between them. Germline V gene lookup returns CDR1 SGHVS and CDR2 FQNEAQ. There are 15 residues in the CDR3. This entry belongs to a study of T cells after yellow fever vaccination. Study conclusions and caveats: The secondary response peaked faster, at day 5 versus 15, but was weaker.

TCRdb independently ran MiXCR on the 5' RACE reads; one entry per CDR3 protein. The sample consists of some 300,000 distinct CDR3 sequences, approximately 8% of them appearing once. The material was PBMCs, obtained approximately 47 days after the first yellow fever vaccination. The chain couples TRBV7-8 to TRBJ2-3, with D perhaps TRBD2 (7 bases). This clonotype originated in a young man who received the YFV17D yellow fever vaccine. The CDR3 DNA reads TGTGCCAGCAGCTTAGTCGGGGGGCCCACAGATACGCAGTATTTT. It translates to CASSLVGGPTDTQYF.